A single sample gave rise to the 15 T cell receptor beta chains below, sequenced in a study of CD8 T cells in Susac syndrome. Random hexamers were used to reverse transcribe the RNA input (about 0.5 to 1 ug). TCRdb analysed the immunoSEQ multiplex PCR reads with MiXCR anew, one entry per CDR3 protein. The sample contains approximately 180,000 distinct CDR3 sequences, approximately 94% of which appear only once. The sequenced material came from CD4+ T cells from PBMCs. Receptors originate from a human donor with multiple sclerosis.

This chain connects TRBV20-1 to TRBJ2-5, with 11 bases lining up with TRBD2. Germline V gene lookup returns CDR1 DFQATT and CDR2 SNEGSKA (reference sequence). The CDR3 extends over 15 amino acids. The V segment lost 1 base and the J segment 5 bases; nucleotides outside the gene matches: 6. CDR3 residues: CSARVLAGAGETQYF. CDR3 coding DNA: TGCAGTGCTAGAGTACTAGCGGGGGCAGGGGAGACCCAGTACTTC.

The chain is built from TRBV2 and TRBJ2-5; tentative D call: TRBD2 (5 bases). Germline V gene sequence: CDR1 SNHLY, CDR2 FYNNEI. This CDR3 is 15 amino acids long. Between the trimmed V and J ends, which lost 5 bases and 1 base, there was a span of 14 bases. Here the CDR3 reads CASSRGTAPQETQYF. The DNA of the CDR3 is TGTGCCAGCAGTCGGGGAACAGCTCCCCAAGAGACCCAGTACTTC.

The CDR3 region is CASSKVGRDSLSGANVLTF. CDR3 bases: TGTGCCAGCAGCAAGGTTGGGAGGGACTCGTTGTCTGGGGCCAACGTCCTGACTTTC. The chain recombines TRBV6-1 with TRBJ2-6; 7 bases agree with TRBD2. Germline CDR1 reads MNHNS; CDR2 reads SASEGT. The V segment lost 6 bases and the J segment 1 base; nucleotides outside the gene matches: 15. The CDR3 length is 19 residues.

The gene calls are TRBV7-9 and TRBJ2-5; 7 positions agree with TRBD2. The CDR3 sequence is 16 residues long. Germline CDR1 reads SEHNR; CDR2 reads FQNEAQ (reference sequence). Germline trimming cut 1 base from V and 2 bases from J; bases unmatched to any gene: 7. The CDR3 nucleotides read TGTGCCAGCAGCTTAGTACGGGCGGGGGAACAAGAGACCCAGTACTTC. It yields the protein CASSLVRAGEQETQYF.

This clonotype appeared a single time. V and J are TRBV28 and TRBJ1-1; 9 bases are shared with TRBD1. V shed 4 bases, J shed 10 bases, and the junction held 7 bases outside the gene matches. The CDR3 is made up of 13 amino acids. Germline V lookup: CDR1 MDHEN, CDR2 SYDVKM. CDR3 sequence reads: CASSSTGGYRAFF. CDR3 DNA sequence: TGTGCCAGCAGTTCGACAGGGGGTTATCGAGCTTTCTTT.

V gene TRBV7-2 combines with J gene TRBJ2-1; TRBD1 matches 10 bases. The CDR3 sequence is 15 residues long. Looked up from germline, CDR1 is SGHTA and CDR2 is FQGNSA. J was trimmed by 4 bases and V by 10 bases; bases with no gene match: 10. The CDR3 DNA reads TGTGCCACCGACGCTCGGACAGGGGGGTACAATGAGCAGTTCTTC. Amino acids: CATDARTGGYNEQFF.

The chain employs TRBV28 and TRBJ1-2; D gene ambiguous. Trimming left V 7 bases short and J 4 bases short, with 13 bases between. CDR1 and CDR2 from the germline V gene are MDHEN and SYDVKM. The CDR3 has 13 residues. The CDR3 coding sequence is TGTGCCAGCAATGTAGGTTTGGCCTATGGCTACACCTTC. Translating gives CASNVGLAYGYTF.

The V call is TRBV27, the J call TRBJ2-7; D uncertain. V dropped 0 bases and J dropped 0 bases, with 3 bases sitting between them. This CDR3 is built from 13 residues. Germline CDR1 reads MNHEY; CDR2 reads SMNVEV (reference sequence). The CDR3 DNA reads TGTGCCAGCAGTTTATCGTACTCCTACGAGCAGTACTTC. This sequence encodes CASSLSYSYEQYF.

The chain employs TRBV29-1 and TRBJ1-5, with D possibly matching TRBD1 (6 bases). This CDR3 comprises 13 residues. CDR1 and CDR2 from the germline V gene are SQVTM and ANQGSEA. Between the trimmed V and J ends, which lost 4 bases and 3 bases, there was a span of 10 bases. The CDR3 nucleotides read TGCAGCGTTGCCGGGACAAACAATCAGCCCCAGCATTTT. Translation: CSVAGTNNQPQHF.

V and J are TRBV20-1 and TRBJ1-1; no firm D call. The CDR3 contains 13 residues. Germline-derived CDR1 and CDR2 are DFQATT and SNEGSKA (reference sequence). The V gene lost 5 bases and the J gene lost 1 base, with 11 bases spanning the gap. The CDR3 protein is CSASHLRNTEAFF. As DNA, the CDR3 is TGCAGTGCTTCCCACCTAAGGAACACTGAAGCTTTCTTT.

J is TRBJ2-2 and V is TRBV20-1, with 9 bases matching TRBD2. This CDR3 contains 15 residues. Germline V gene data show CDR1 as DFQATT and CDR2 as SNEGSKA (reference sequence). The V gene end was trimmed by 0 bases and the J gene end by 10 bases; junction bases not matched to a gene: 9. CDR3 amino acids: CSARDRSASGAELFF. CDR3 sequence (DNA): TGCAGTGCTAGAGATCGCTCGGCTAGCGGGGCGGAGCTGTTTTTT.

The V call is TRBV12-5, the J call TRBJ1-2, with D hard to call. This CDR3 spans 13 amino acids. With 4 bases removed from V and 6 bases from J, the gap between germline ends came to 12 bases. The V gene's germline CDR1 is LGHNT and CDR2 FRNRAP. CDR3 nucleotides: TGTGCTAGTGGTTCTCCCGGGAGGGATGGCTACACCTTC. It is translated as CASGSPGRDGYTF.

This clonotype appeared once. This chain uses TRBV13 with TRBJ2-1; 7 bases align to TRBD2. Germline V gives CDR1 PRHDT, CDR2 FYEKMQ (reference sequence). Germline trimming cut 4 bases from V and 10 bases from J; bases unmatched to any gene: 10. The CDR3 is 14 residues long. CDR3 amino acids: CASSSQRERAEQFF. The CDR3 nucleotides are TGTGCCAGCAGCTCCCAGCGGGAAAGAGCGGAGCAGTTCTTC.

The CDR3 nucleotides are TGTGCCAGCTCACCATATCAGGGGGACTTTAGTGGCTACACCTTC. It is translated as CASSPYQGDFSGYTF. This sequence joins TRBV18 and TRBJ1-2; 7 bases are shared with TRBD1. The ends lost 2 bases at V and 7 bases at J; junction bases unmatched: 10. The length of the CDR3 is 15 residues. From germline, CDR1 is KGHSH and CDR2 LQKENI.

J is TRBJ2-6 and V is TRBV6-5; D gene uncertain. Per the germline V gene, CDR1 is MNHEY and CDR2 is SVGAGI. This CDR3 region has 20 residues. V lost 2 bases to trimming and J lost 1 base, with 21 bases between them. The CDR3 loop is CASSYPPAPRRQSGANVLTF. For the CDR3, the DNA is TGTGCCAGCAGTTACCCGCCGGCCCCAAGGCGGCAGTCTGGGGCCAACGTCCTGACTTTC.